This TCR beta chain was captured by sequencing in a study of Ad26.COV2.S vaccination and SARS-CoV-2 variants. In the study overall: Doses of Ad26.COV2.S were injected into muscle once or twice, 56 days apart. Study-wide results and limits: A substantial breadth of spike-specific CD8+ and CD4+ T cell responses after vaccination has been reported.

The CDR3 totals 14 residues. Regarding treatment: around 19 received Ad26.COV2.S at low or high dose, single or two shots; about 5 received placebo; per-sample allocation not given. Samples analyzed were those drawn on day 63 after the first vaccine or placebo injection. This adult donor, from Boston, was 18-55 years old. The method was immunoSEQ multiplex PCR; TCRdb's version includes in-frame clones alone and lacks a portion of them. The repertoire holds approximately 420,000 clones, with around nine tenths as singletons. This clone was seen once. The antigen remains undetermined. The clonotype comes from a person between 18 and 65 years old who received the Ad26.COV2.S COVID-19 vaccine or a placebo. This sample comprised peripheral blood, obtained in a trial of Ad26.COV2.S vaccine versus placebo. This chain links TRBV21-1 with TRBJ1-3; the D call of TRBD1 is as the table states it, not checked on the DNA. TRBV21-1 is a recognized pseudogene. Written as DNA, the CDR3 is TGTGCCAGCATGTCAGGGGGCTCTGGAAACACCATATATTTT. This sequence encodes CASMSGGSGNTIYF.